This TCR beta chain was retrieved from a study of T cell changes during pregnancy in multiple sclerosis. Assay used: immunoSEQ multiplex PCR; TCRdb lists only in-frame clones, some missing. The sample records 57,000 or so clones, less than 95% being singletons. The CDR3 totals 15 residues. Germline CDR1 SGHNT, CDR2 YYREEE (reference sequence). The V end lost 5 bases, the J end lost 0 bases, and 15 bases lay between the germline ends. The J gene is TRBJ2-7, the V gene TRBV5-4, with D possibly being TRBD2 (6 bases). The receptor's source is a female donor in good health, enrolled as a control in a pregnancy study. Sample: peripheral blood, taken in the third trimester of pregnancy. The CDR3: CASRVGPTSSYEQYF. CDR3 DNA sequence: TGTGCCAGCAGGGTAGGACCGACTAGCTCCTACGAGCAGTACTTC.